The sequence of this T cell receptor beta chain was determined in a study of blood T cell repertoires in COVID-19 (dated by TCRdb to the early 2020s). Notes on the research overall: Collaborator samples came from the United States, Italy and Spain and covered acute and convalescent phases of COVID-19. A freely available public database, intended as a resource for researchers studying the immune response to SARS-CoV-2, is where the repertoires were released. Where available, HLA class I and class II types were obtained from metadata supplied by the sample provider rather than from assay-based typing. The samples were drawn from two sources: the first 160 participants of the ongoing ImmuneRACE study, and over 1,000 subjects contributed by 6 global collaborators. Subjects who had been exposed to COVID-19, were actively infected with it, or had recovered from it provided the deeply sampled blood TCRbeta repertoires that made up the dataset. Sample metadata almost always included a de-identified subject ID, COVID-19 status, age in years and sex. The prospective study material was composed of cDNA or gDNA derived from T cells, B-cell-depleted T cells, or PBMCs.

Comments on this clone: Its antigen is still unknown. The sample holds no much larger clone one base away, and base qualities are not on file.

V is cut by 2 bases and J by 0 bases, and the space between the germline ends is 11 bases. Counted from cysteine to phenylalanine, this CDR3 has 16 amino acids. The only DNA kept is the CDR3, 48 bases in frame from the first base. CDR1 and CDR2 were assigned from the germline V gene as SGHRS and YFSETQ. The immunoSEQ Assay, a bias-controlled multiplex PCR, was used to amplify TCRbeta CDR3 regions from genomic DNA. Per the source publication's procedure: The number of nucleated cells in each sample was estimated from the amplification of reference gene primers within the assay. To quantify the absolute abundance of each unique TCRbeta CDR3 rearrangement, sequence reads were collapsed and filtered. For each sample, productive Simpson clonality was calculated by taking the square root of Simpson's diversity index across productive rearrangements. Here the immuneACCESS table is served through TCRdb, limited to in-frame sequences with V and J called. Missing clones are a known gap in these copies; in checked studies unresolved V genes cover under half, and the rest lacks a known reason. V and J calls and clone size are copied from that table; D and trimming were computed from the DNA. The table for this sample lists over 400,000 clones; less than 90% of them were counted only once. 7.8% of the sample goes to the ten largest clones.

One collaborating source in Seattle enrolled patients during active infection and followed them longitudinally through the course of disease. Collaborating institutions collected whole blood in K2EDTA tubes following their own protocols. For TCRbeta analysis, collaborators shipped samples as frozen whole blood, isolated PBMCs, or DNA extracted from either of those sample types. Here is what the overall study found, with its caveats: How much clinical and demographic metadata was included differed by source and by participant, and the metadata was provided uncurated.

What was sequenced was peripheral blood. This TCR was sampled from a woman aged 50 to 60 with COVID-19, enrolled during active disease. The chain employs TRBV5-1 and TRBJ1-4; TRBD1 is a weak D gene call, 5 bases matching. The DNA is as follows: TGCGCCAGCAGCTTACGGAGGGGTGCAACTAATGAAAAACTGTTTTTT. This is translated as CASSLRRGATNEKLFF.